The 24 T cell receptor beta chains in this list originate from one sample, sequenced in a study of cytomegalovirus exposure and HLA in healthy donors. Amplification used 60 Vbeta primers and 13 Jbeta primers. The method was immunoSEQ multiplex PCR; TCRdb's version includes in-frame clones alone and lacks a portion of them. The sample shows 110,000 or so clones, roughly 79% of them seen only once. Sequenced material: PBMCs. The receptors come from a woman between 50 and 59 years old in good health and CMV-seropositive.

The chain is built from TRBV6-5 and TRBJ1-2; TRBD1 aligns across 9 bases. Germline assignment: CDR1 MNHEY and CDR2 SVGAGI. V dropped 5 bases and J dropped 6; count of bases not matched to a gene: 7. The CDR3 totals 14 residues. The CDR3 DNA is TGTGCCAGCAGTCCCGGGACAGGGATCCATGGCTACACCTTC. Its protein product is CASSPGTGIHGYTF.

The rearrangement joins TRBV6-4 to TRBJ1-1; D call uncertain. V was trimmed by 0 bases and J by 3 bases, leaving 5 bases between them. The germline V gene has CDR1 MRHNA and CDR2 SNTAGT. The CDR3 is 13 residues long. CDR3 nucleotides: TGTGCCAGCAGTGACTCTGCAGACACTGAAGCTTTCTTT. This gives the protein CASSDSADTEAFF.

The rearrangement links TRBV5-4 to TRBJ1-6; 7 nucleotides match TRBD1. CDR3 size: 15 residues. From germline, CDR1 is SGHNT and CDR2 YYREEE (reference sequence). Trimming at V came to 0 bases and at J to 6 bases, leaving 3 bases not matched to a gene. The CDR3 sequence is CASSLGGDSNSPLHF. CDR3 bases: TGTGCCAGCAGCTTGGGCGGGGACAGTAATTCACCCCTCCACTTT.

This chain uses TRBV9 with TRBJ2-1; 8 positions match TRBD2. The ends lost 4 bases at V and 8 bases at J; junction bases unmatched: 5. In germline, CDR1 is SGDLS, CDR2 YYNGEE. This CDR3 is 13 amino acids long. As DNA, the CDR3 is TGTGCCAGCAGCCGGGAGGGCCTCGATGAGCAGTTCTTC. Translating it yields CASSREGLDEQFF.

The V gene is TRBV7-9, the J gene TRBJ1-1; a possible D gene is TRBD1 (6 bases). V was trimmed by 6 bases and J by 3 bases, leaving 14 bases between them. The CDR3 has 14 amino acids. CDR1 is SEHNR, CDR2 FQNEAQ, per germline (reference sequence). This CDR3 is CASSPSQGHTEAFF. The CDR3 coding sequence is TGTGCCAGCAGTCCCTCTCAGGGGCACACTGAAGCTTTCTTT.

The V gene is TRBV7-8, the J gene TRBJ1-5, with TRBD1 as a possible D gene (6 bases). Trimming stripped 2 bases from V and 3 bases from J, with 20 bases between. The CDR3 is 18 amino acids. Germline V gene sequence: CDR1 SGHVS, CDR2 FQNEAQ. The chain's CDR3 is CASSLKEPTDSYNQPQHF. The CDR3 DNA sequence: TGTGCCAGCAGCTTAAAGGAACCAACGGACAGCTACAATCAGCCCCAGCATTTT.

As concerns this clone: Additional DNA sequences in this sample encode the identical CDR3. The CDR3 spells CASSLGTGYEQYF. As DNA, the CDR3 is TGCGCCAGCAGCTTGGGGACAGGTTACGAGCAGTACTTC. The chain is built from TRBV5-1 and TRBJ2-7, with 7 bases that match TRBD1. V was clipped by 0 bases and J by 4 bases; unmatched bases: 1. The CDR3 is made up of 13 amino acids. Germline lookup yields CDR1 SGHRS and CDR2 YFSETQ.

CDR3 nucleotide sequence: TGTGCCAGTAGTACCCTAGCGGGGGGGGCCTACGAGCAGTACTTC. It encodes CASSTLAGGAYEQYF. The rearrangement joins TRBV19 to TRBJ2-7; TRBD2 aligns across 12 bases. This CDR3 contains 15 residues. Germline trimming cut 4 bases from V and 2 bases from J; bases unmatched to any gene: 3. Germline CDR1 LNHDA, CDR2 SQIVND (reference sequence).

DNA of the CDR3: TGTGCCAGTCGGAGCGGGAGCTCCTACAATGAGCAGTTCTTC. Translating it yields CASRSGSSYNEQFF. The rearrangement uses TRBV19 and TRBJ2-1; 8 bases are a match to TRBD2. Germline V gene sequence: CDR1 LNHDA, CDR2 SQIVND (reference sequence). CDR3 size: 14 residues. V lost 8 bases, J lost 0 bases, and 3 bases stayed unmatched.

The chain employs TRBV5-4 and TRBJ2-4; 7 bases align to TRBD1. Germline V gene data show CDR1 as SGHNT and CDR2 as YYREEE (reference sequence). The V gene end was trimmed by 0 bases and the J gene end by 2 bases; junction bases not matched to a gene: 5. The CDR3 has 16 amino acids. This CDR3 is CASSLGGGATKNIQYF. The DNA of the CDR3 is TGTGCCAGCAGCTTGGGAGGGGGCGCAACCAAAAACATTCAGTACTTC.

The chain employs TRBV6-5 and TRBJ1-2; tentatively, D is TRBD1 (5 bases). Trimming shortened V by 5 bases and J by 7 bases, and 17 bases separated the two germline ends. The CDR3 is 14 amino acids. Germline V lookup: CDR1 MNHEY, CDR2 SVGAGI. CDR3 in amino acids: CASSTTSRGGGYTF. In DNA form, the CDR3 reads TGTGCCAGCAGTACGACGAGTAGGGGAGGTGGCTACACCTTC.

Comments on this clone: The junction departs from the called germline gene at one end, perhaps through a read error. This chain joins TRBV15 and TRBJ2-4; TRBD2 matches 10 bases. Germline V lookup: CDR1 LNHNV, CDR2 YYDKDF (reference sequence). This CDR3 has 17 amino acids. CDR3 DNA sequence: TGTGCCACCAGAGCGGGAGGGGTGGGTCTAGCCAAAAACAGTCAGTACTTC. Its translation is CATRAGGVGLAKNSQYF. The variable domain in full, completed from reference TRBV15 and TRBJ2-4, reads DAMVIQNPRYQVTQFGKPVTLSCSQTLNHNVMYWYQQKSSQAPKLLFHYYDKDFNNEADTPDNFQSRRPNTSFCFLDIRSPGLGDTAMYLCATRAGGVGLAKNSQYFGAGTRLSVL.

A remark on this clone: Germline is not matched at one junction end, which may reflect a read error. The genes are TRBV7-9 and TRBJ1-2; 9 bases map to TRBD1. The CDR3 extends over 16 amino acids. Germline-derived CDR1 and CDR2 are SEHNR and FQNEAQ (reference sequence). The CDR3 nucleotides read TGTTCCAGCAGCTTAGGCGGGACAGGGAGCCTTGTTGGCTACACCTTC. This codes for CSSSLGGTGSLVGYTF.

The V and J genes are TRBV7-9 and TRBJ1-3; a possible D gene is TRBD1 (6 bases). The germline CDR1 and CDR2 sequences are SEHNR and FQNEAQ (reference sequence). V lost 5 bases and J lost 2, with 13 bases in between. The CDR3 covers 15 residues. The CDR3 sequence is CASSPTGRAGNTIYF. The DNA for the CDR3 is TGTGCCAGCAGCCCCACAGGGAGAGCTGGAAACACCATATATTTT.

The count of this clone is one. This sequence joins TRBV7-3 and TRBJ2-3; 7 nucleotides match TRBD2. Germline V lookup: CDR1 SGHTA, CDR2 FQGTGA. With 5 bases clipped from V and 6 bases from J, the junction kept 5 bases outside the gene matches. The CDR3 runs 13 residues. The CDR3 DNA reads as TGTGCCAGCAGCCGGAGCGGGATTGATACGCAGTATTTT. This translates into CASSRSGIDTQYF.

The V call is TRBV18, the J call TRBJ1-2; D is unresolved. The germline V gene has CDR1 KGHSH and CDR2 LQKENI. The CDR3 spans 16 residues. V was shortened by 2 bases and J by 0 bases, with 13 bases between the two germline ends. The CDR3 DNA reads as TGTGCCAGCTCACCAATGGGAGGAGGTCCTAACTATGGCTACACCTTC. Its translation: CASSPMGGGPNYGYTF.

This clone was picked up a small number of times. The junction differs from germline at one of its ends, possibly a read error. The rearrangement uses TRBV6-6 and TRBJ2-6; 7 positions agree with TRBD2. The length of the CDR3 is 15 residues. CDR1 is MNHNY and CDR2 is SVGAGI in the germline V gene (reference sequence). CDR3 DNA sequence: TGTGCCAGCAGGGGGGGGGACTCTGGGGCCAACGGCCTGACTTTC. Its protein is CASRGGDSGANGLTF.

This chain links TRBV19 with TRBJ1-1; possible D gene TRBD1, 6 bases. The V gene lost 5 bases and the J gene lost 5 bases, with 15 bases spanning the gap. The CDR3 is 14 residues long. CDR1 and CDR2 (germline): LNHDA, SQIVND (reference sequence). The chain's CDR3 is CASSSPDRRTEAFF. CDR3 coding DNA: TGTGCCAGTAGTTCCCCTGACAGGCGGACTGAAGCTTTCTTT.

The genes are TRBV6-1 and TRBJ2-7; D is possibly TRBD1 (5 bases). Germline loops: CDR1 MNHNS, CDR2 SASEGT. The CDR3 covers 15 residues. Trimming cost V 2 bases and J 6 bases, with 17 bases left between them. CDR3 in DNA: TGTGCCAGCAGTGAAAGGGGAATTACTCCAGGCGAGCAGTACTTC. Its protein product is CASSERGITPGEQYF.

This clone was recorded only once. V is TRBV29-1 and J is TRBJ2-3, with TRBD2 identical over 9 bases. The trim removed 1 base at V and 2 bases at J, leaving 4 bases unmatched. The CDR3 consists of 15 residues. The germline gives CDR1 SQVTM, CDR2 ANQGSEA. As DNA, the CDR3 is TGCAGCGTTGAAGGAGCTAGCGGGGCCACAGATACGCAGTATTTT. The encoded protein is CSVEGASGATDTQYF.

This chain uses TRBV7-6 with TRBJ2-2, with a tentative D call TRBD2 (7 bases). CDR1 and CDR2 (germline): SGHVS, FNYEAQ. The CDR3 totals 17 residues. V lost 5 bases and J lost 5, with 21 bases in between. In DNA form, the CDR3 reads TGTGCCAGCAGCCCCGGAGGGGGGAGGGCGAGAACCGGGGAGCTGTTTTTT. Protein: CASSPGGGRARTGELFF.

This clone was counted a few times. The chain combines TRBV7-6 with TRBJ2-5; TRBD1 agrees at 7 bases. The germline V gene encodes CDR1 SGHVS and CDR2 FNYEAQ. J gave up 1 base and V 5 bases, and 1 base lay outside the gene matches. This CDR3 contains 13 residues. For the CDR3, the DNA is TGTGCCAGCAGCCGGGACAGCCAAGAGACCCAGTACTTC. It codes for CASSRDSQETQYF.

This rearrangement joins TRBV7-2 to TRBJ2-3, with 7 bases identical to TRBD2. Germline CDR1 is SGHTA and CDR2 is FQGNSA. V lost 5 bases, J lost 4 bases, and 6 bases stayed unmatched. The CDR3 is 14 residues long. Here the CDR3 reads CASSARTRADTQYF. CDR3 in DNA: TGTGCCAGCAGCGCCCGGACTAGAGCAGATACGCAGTATTTT.

The CDR3 bases are TGCGCCAGCAGCGTGGGACCTACTACAAATAATGAAAAACTGTTTTTT. Translating gives CASSVGPTTNNEKLFF. The chain combines TRBV5-1 with TRBJ1-4, with D perhaps TRBD1 (5 bases). Trimming shortened V by 4 bases and J by 4 bases, and 17 bases separated the two germline ends. Germline V gene sequence: CDR1 SGHRS, CDR2 YFSETQ. CDR3 length: 16 residues.